This is a list of T cell receptor beta chains from one sample in a study of cytomegalovirus exposure and HLA in healthy donors. Repertoires were generated with immunoSEQ multiplex PCR, while TCRdb's copy carries only in-frame clones and drops some. The sample carries about 120,000 clones, about 72% recorded once. Sample: PBMCs. Every receptor here comes from a man in his fifties or sixties in good health and CMV-seropositive. CDR3s leave out the opening cysteine and the closing phenylalanine or tryptophan.

CDR3aa	v_gene	j_gene
ASSLDHSSGNTIY	TRBV7-8	TRBJ1-3
ASSPNDRGRDGYT	TRBV18	TRBJ1-2
AWSVVGRNNQPQH	TRBV30	TRBJ1-5
ASSRETGATEAF	TRBV6-5	TRBJ1-1
ASSFPDRGDTQY	TRBV5-5	TRBJ2-3
ASSLLQGGTPLH	TRBV5-8	TRBJ1-6
ASSLVGGTVSSPLH	TRBV11-2	TRBJ1-6
ASSNGLAGGWEQF	TRBV28	TRBJ2-1
SVQEGRETQY	TRBV29-1	TRBJ2-5
ASSLDRGAQVYTQY	TRBV5-1	TRBJ2-3
ASSLSGRKETQY	TRBV5-4	TRBJ2-5
ASSAAPSGHVNTEAF	TRBV9	TRBJ1-1
ASSERHGLPEQF	TRBV25-1	TRBJ2-1
ASRRDTGFEQY	TRBV25-1	TRBJ2-7
ASSEGDRLYEQY	TRBV6-1	TRBJ2-7
ASSQLGGAKSPLH	TRBV14	TRBJ1-6
ASSSRTGVSGELF	TRBV27	TRBJ2-2
ASSLKGLVIEQF	TRBV5-4	TRBJ2-1
ASSLELRGGAFEAF	TRBV5-1	TRBJ1-1
SVETSGVTYEQY	TRBV29-1	NA
ASSSNSYEQY	TRBV5-4	TRBJ2-7
ASSLAGRPVQETQY	TRBV5-4	TRBJ2-5
ASSIGSRGTEQF	TRBV18	TRBJ2-1
ASSVSFTGSGNTIY	TRBV9	TRBJ1-3
ASSYSQGQGAGELF	TRBV6-5	TRBJ2-2
ASSLLSLALDRGHGYT	TRBV27	TRBJ1-2
ASSLTSGRAGGELF	TRBV5-1	TRBJ2-2